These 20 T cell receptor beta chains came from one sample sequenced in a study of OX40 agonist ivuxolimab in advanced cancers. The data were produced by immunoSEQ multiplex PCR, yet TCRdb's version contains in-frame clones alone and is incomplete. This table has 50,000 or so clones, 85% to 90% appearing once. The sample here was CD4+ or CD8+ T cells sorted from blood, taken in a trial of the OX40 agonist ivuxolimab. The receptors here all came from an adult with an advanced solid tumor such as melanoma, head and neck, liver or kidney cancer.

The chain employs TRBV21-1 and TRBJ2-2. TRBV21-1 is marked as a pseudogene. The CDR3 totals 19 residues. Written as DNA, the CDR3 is TGTGCCAGCAGGCCCACGGCCAGGGACCGCGCAGAAGGCACCGGGGAGCTGTTTTTT. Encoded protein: CASRPTARDRAEGTGELFF.

CDR3 region: CASSEGVSGTDTEAFF. DNA of the CDR3: TGTGCCAGCAGTGAAGGTGTGTCGGGCACAGACACTGAAGCTTTCTTT. The chain is built from TRBV6-1 and TRBJ1-1; D gene unclear. The CDR3 length is 16 residues. The germline V and J ends were trimmed by 1 base and 3 bases, with 15 bases remaining between them. Germline CDR1 is MNHNS and CDR2 is SASEGT.

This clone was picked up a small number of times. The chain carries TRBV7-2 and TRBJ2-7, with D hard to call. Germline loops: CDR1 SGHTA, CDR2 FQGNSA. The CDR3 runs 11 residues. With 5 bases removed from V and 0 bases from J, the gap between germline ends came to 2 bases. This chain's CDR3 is CASSDSYEQYF. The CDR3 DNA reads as TGTGCCAGCAGCGACTCCTACGAGCAGTACTTC.

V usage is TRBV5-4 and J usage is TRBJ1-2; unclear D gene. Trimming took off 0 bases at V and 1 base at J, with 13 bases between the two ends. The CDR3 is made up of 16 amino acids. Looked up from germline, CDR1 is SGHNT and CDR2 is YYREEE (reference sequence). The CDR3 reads CASSLGASRSNYGYTF. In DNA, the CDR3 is TGTGCCAGCAGCTTGGGGGCCTCCCGGAGTAACTATGGCTACACCTTC.

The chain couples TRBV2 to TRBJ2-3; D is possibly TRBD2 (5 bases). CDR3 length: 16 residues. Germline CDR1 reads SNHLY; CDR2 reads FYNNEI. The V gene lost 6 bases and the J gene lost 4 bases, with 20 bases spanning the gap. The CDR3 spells CASSPPGLGAADTQYF. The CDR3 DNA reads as TGTGCCAGCAGCCCCCCCGGACTTGGAGCGGCAGATACGCAGTATTTT.

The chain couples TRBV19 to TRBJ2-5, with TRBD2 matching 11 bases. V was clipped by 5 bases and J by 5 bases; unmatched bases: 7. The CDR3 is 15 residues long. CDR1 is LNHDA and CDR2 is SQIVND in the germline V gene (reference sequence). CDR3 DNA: TGTGCCAGTAGTGGTAGCGGGGGGGATCTGGAGACCCAGTACTTC. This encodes CASSGSGGDLETQYF.

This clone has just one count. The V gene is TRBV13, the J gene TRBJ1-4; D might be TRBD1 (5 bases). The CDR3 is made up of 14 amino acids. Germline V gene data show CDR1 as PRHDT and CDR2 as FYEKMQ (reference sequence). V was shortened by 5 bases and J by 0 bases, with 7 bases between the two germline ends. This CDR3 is CASSQTATNEKLFF. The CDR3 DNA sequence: TGTGCCAGCAGCCAGACAGCAACTAATGAAAAACTGTTTTTT. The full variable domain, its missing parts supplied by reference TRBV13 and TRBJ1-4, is AAGVIQSPRHLIKEKRETATLKCYPIPRHDTVYWYQQGPGQDPQFLISFYEKMQSDKGSIPDRFSAQQFSDYHSELNMSSLELGDSALYFCASSQTATNEKLFFGSGTQLSVL.

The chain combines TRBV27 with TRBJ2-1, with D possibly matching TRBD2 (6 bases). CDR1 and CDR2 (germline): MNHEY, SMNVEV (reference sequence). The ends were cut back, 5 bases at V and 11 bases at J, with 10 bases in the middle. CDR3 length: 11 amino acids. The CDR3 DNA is TGTGCCAGCAGTCACGGACTACAGCAGTTCTTC. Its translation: CASSHGLQQFF.

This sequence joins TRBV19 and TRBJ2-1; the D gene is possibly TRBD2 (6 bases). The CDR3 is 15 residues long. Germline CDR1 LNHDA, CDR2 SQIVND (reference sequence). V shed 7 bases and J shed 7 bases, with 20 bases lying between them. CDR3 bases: TGTGCCAGTACCTATCAGACGGGGAGGAGGAATGAGCAGTTCTTC. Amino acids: CASTYQTGRRNEQFF.

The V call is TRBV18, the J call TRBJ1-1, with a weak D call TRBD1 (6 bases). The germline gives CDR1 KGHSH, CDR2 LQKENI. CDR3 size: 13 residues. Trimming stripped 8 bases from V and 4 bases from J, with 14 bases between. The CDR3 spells CASALGGGTEAFF. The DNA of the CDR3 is TGTGCCAGCGCCCTGGGGGGCGGCACTGAAGCTTTCTTT.

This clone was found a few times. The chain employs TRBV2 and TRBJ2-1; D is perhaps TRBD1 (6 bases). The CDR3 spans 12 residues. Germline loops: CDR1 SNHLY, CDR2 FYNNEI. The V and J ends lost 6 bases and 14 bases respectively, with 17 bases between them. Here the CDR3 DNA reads TGTGCCAGCAGACCTGACAGGCATCTCAAGTTCTTC. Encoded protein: CASRPDRHLKFF.

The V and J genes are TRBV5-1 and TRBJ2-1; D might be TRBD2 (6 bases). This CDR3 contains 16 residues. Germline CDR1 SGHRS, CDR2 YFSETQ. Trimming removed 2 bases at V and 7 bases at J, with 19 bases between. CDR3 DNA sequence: TGCGCCAGCAGCTTTTCCGAGACTAGGACTGCTAATGAGCAGTTCTTC. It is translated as CASSFSETRTANEQFF. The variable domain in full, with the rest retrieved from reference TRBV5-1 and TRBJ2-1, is KAGVTQTPRYLIKTRGQQVTLSCSPISGHRSVSWYQQTPGQGLQFLFEYFSETQRNKGNFPGRFSGRQFSNSRSEMNVSTLELGDSALYLCASSFSETRTANEQFFGPGTRLTVL.

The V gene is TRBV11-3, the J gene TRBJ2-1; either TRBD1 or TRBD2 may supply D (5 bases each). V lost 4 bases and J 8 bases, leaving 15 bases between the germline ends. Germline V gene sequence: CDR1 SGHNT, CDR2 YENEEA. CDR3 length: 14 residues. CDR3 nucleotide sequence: TGTGCCAGCAGCTCGTGGGACCACAGCGATGAGCAGTTCTTC. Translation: CASSSWDHSDEQFF.

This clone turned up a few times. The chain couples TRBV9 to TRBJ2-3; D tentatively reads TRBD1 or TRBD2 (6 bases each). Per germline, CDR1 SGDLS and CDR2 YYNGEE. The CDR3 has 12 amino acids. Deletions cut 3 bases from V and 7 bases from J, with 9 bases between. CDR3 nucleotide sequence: TGTGCCAGCAGCGAGGGGGGTTATACGCAGTATTTT. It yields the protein CASSEGGYTQYF.

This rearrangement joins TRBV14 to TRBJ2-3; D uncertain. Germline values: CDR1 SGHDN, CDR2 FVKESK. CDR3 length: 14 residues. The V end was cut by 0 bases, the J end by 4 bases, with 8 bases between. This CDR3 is CASSQDDLADTQYF. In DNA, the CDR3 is TGTGCCAGCAGCCAAGATGATCTGGCAGATACGCAGTATTTT.

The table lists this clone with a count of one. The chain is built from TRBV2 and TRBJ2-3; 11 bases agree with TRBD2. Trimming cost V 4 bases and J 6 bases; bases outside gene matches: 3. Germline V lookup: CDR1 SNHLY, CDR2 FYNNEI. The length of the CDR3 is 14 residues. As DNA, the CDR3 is TGTGCCAGCAGTGGATTAGCGGGAGGGGATACGCAGTATTTT. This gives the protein CASSGLAGGDTQYF.

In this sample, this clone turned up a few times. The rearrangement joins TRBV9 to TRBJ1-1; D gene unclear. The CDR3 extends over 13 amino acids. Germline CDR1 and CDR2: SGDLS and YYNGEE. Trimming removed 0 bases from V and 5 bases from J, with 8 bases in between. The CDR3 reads CASSVGVGTEAFF. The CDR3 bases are TGTGCCAGCAGCGTAGGTGTCGGGACTGAAGCTTTCTTT.

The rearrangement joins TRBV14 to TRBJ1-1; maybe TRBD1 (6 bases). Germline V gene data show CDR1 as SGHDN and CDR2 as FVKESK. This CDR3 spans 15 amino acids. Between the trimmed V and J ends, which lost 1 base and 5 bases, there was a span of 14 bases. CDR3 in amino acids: CASSQAGALGTEAFF. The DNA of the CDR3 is TGTGCCAGCAGCCAAGCGGGGGCACTTGGGACTGAAGCTTTCTTT.

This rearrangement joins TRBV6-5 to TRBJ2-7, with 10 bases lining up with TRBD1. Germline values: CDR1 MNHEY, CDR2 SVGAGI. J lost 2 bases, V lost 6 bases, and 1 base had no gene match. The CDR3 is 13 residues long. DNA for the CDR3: TGTGCCAGCAGAGGACAGGGGGCCTACGAGCAGTACTTC. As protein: CASRGQGAYEQYF.

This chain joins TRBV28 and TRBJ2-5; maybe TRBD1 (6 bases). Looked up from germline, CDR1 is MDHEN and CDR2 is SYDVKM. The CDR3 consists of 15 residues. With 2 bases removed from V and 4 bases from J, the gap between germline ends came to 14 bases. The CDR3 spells CASSLTRTRGETQYF. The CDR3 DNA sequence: TGTGCCAGCAGTTTAACGCGCACCAGGGGAGAGACCCAGTACTTC.